One sample yielded the 14 T cell receptor beta chains listed below, sequenced in a study of metastatic and nonmetastatic thyroid tumors (dated by TCRdb to about 2020). Before undergoing thyroid surgery, none of the patients had been given any kind of treatment. The receptor library was made with PCR. Sequencing instrument: Illumina HiSeq 4000. The public reads were quality trimmed at Q25 with fastp and then assembled into clones with MiXCR by TCRdb, keeping productive beta chains. Recorded for this sample are roughly 40,000 clones; around 15% of them occurred a single time. The ten largest account for roughly 22% of the sample. The specimen sequenced was blood. The source of these receptors is a female donor with papillary thyroid cancer or a benign thyroid nodule (not recorded which). Some clones in this sample may be carry-over from other donors' samples.

In regard to this clone: This may be a read error, as it is one base from a much larger clone. The sample holds other DNA sequences that translate to the same CDR3. The rearrangement links TRBV5-4 to TRBJ1-4, with 10 nucleotides matching TRBD1. The CDR3 totals 14 residues. J gave up 7 bases and V 5 bases, and 5 bases lay outside the gene matches. Per the germline V gene, CDR1 is SGHNT and CDR2 is YYREEE (reference sequence). The chain's CDR3 is CASSSGTGAEKLFF. CDR3 DNA: TGTGCCAGCAGTTCTGGGACAGGGGCTGAAAAACTGTTTTTT.

As regards this clone: One end of the junction varies from germline; a read error may be responsible. V is TRBV9 and J is TRBJ2-2; 9 bases are shared with TRBD1. CDR3 length: 17 residues. Germline CDR1 reads SGDLS; CDR2 reads YYNGEE. The CDR3 region is CASSVSVGQGLTGKLFF. DNA for the CDR3: TGTGCCAGCAGCGTTTCGGTGGGACAGGGATTGACCGGGAAGCTGTTTTTT. Using reference TRBV9 and TRBJ2-2 for the parts outside the CDR3, the full variable domain is DSGVTQTPKHLITATGQRVTLRCSPRSGDLSVYWYQQSLDQGLQFLIQYYNGEERAKGNILERFSAQQFPDLHSELNLSSLELGDSALYFCASSVSVGQGLTGKLFFGEGSRLTVL.

This clone was counted at least ten times. The chain joins TRBV15 to TRBJ1-6; 7 bases line up with TRBD1. This CDR3 contains 16 residues. From germline, CDR1 is LNHNV and CDR2 YYDKDF (reference sequence). The J segment lost 8 bases and the V segment lost 0 bases, leaving 7 bases of the junction unmatched. CDR3 loop: CATSREIAQGDSPLHF. The CDR3 DNA reads TGTGCCACCAGCAGAGAGATCGCTCAGGGGGATTCACCCCTCCACTTT. Variable domain in full (rest from reference TRBV15 and TRBJ1-6): DAMVIQNPRYQVTQFGKPVTLSCSQTLNHNVMYWYQQKSSQAPKLLFHYYDKDFNNEADTPDNFQSRRPNTSFCFLDIRSPGLGDTAMYLCATSREIAQGDSPLHFGNGTRLTVT.

This chain links TRBV10-2 with TRBJ1-4; the D gene is possibly TRBD1 (6 bases). The CDR3 has 14 amino acids. V was cut by 6 bases and J by 6 bases, with 14 bases left in between. Germline CDR1 WSHSY, CDR2 SAAADI. The CDR3 DNA reads TGCGCCAGCAGCCCCAGGGGAATCGATGAAAAACTGTTTTTT. This translates into CASSPRGIDEKLFF.

J is TRBJ1-2 and V is TRBV28; D is uncertain. Trimming removed 7 bases from V and 4 bases from J, with 13 bases in between. The CDR3 is 13 residues long. CDR1 is MDHEN, CDR2 SYDVKM, per germline. This chain's CDR3 is CASISSTTYGYTF. The CDR3 nucleotides read TGTGCCAGCATTTCCTCGACTACCTATGGCTACACCTTC.

This clone was counted many times. The rearrangement links TRBV2 to TRBJ1-6; D is unclear. The CDR3 runs to 13 residues. V was trimmed by 8 bases and J by 5 bases, leaving 10 bases between them. Germline CDR1 is SNHLY and CDR2 is FYNNEI. In DNA, the CDR3 is TGTGCCAGCTCCACAAGAGATAATTCACCCCTCCACTTT. Translating it yields CASSTRDNSPLHF.

This clone was recorded many times. This rearrangement joins TRBV2 to TRBJ1-3; TRBD1 might be the D (5 bases). The CDR3 runs 14 residues. Germline values: CDR1 SNHLY, CDR2 FYNNEI. The V end lost 3 bases, the J end lost 4 bases, and 10 bases lay between the germline ends. CDR3 sequence: CASSDPGHGNTIYF. As DNA, the CDR3 is TGTGCCAGCAGTGACCCAGGACACGGAAACACCATATATTTT.

Of note for this clone: Given a much more abundant clone one base away, this may be a read error. The chain employs TRBV14 and TRBJ2-7; 8 positions match TRBD1. The CDR3 is 14 residues long. J gave up 1 base and V 3 bases, and 2 bases lay outside the gene matches. Germline CDR1 reads SGHDN; CDR2 reads FVKESK. CDR3 region: CASSQGDRSYEQYF. CDR3 DNA sequence: TGTGCCAGCAGCCAGGGGGACAGGTCCTACGAGCAGTACTTC.

This clone was observed a handful of times. Compared with germline, one end of the junction differs, possibly owing to a read error. The rearrangement joins TRBV12-3 or TRBV12-4 to TRBJ1-5; D unclear. The length of the CDR3 is 15 residues. DNA of the CDR3: TGTGCCAGCAGTTTAAGCGAGTCGAGCAATCAGCCCCGGCATTTT. It translates to CASSLSESSNQPRHF.

Many counts were recorded for this clone. The chain combines TRBV5-8 with TRBJ1-2; D call uncertain. Trimming left V 0 bases short and J 4 bases short, with 7 bases between. The CDR3 is 13 residues long. CDR1 and CDR2 from the germline V gene are SGHTS and YDEGEE. The CDR3 DNA reads as TGTGCCAGCAGCTTGGGGGCCGTCTATGGCTACACCTTC. It is translated as CASSLGAVYGYTF.

This clone was seen many times. The CDR3 region has the DNA TGTGCCAGCAGTGAGTTGACCAAACAAGAGACCCAGTACTTC. This encodes CASSELTKQETQYF. The chain has TRBV2 and TRBJ2-5; D not resolved. V was cut by 3 bases and J by 2 bases, with 10 bases left in between. CDR3 length equals 14 residues. Per the germline V gene, CDR1 is SNHLY and CDR2 is FYNNEI. The full variable domain, in which reference TRBV2 and TRBJ2-5 provide the parts outside the CDR3, is EPEVTQTPSHQVTQMGQEVILRCVPISNHLYFYWYRQILGQKVEFLVSFYNNEISEKSEIFDDQFSVERPDGSNFTLKIRSTKLEDSAMYFCASSELTKQETQYFGPGTRLLVL.

This clone was observed a few times. The chain couples TRBV6-5 to TRBJ2-1; 7 bases agree with TRBD1. Germline V gene sequence: CDR1 MNHEY, CDR2 SVGAGI. The CDR3 spans 12 residues. Germline trimming cut 2 bases from V and 14 bases from J; bases unmatched to any gene: 6. The CDR3 is CASSYAGTEKFF. The CDR3 coding sequence is TGTGCCAGCAGTTACGCCGGGACAGAAAAGTTCTTC.

The chain recombines TRBV18 with TRBJ1-1; possibly TRBD1 for D (6 bases). With 5 bases removed from V and 3 bases from J, the gap between germline ends came to 10 bases. CDR3 length: 13 residues. Germline-derived CDR1 and CDR2 are KGHSH and LQKENI. The CDR3 protein is CASSKGEDTEAFF. The CDR3 nucleotides read TGTGCCAGCTCAAAGGGGGAGGACACTGAAGCTTTCTTT.

Regarding this clone: In this CDR3 the conserved last residue, phenylalanine or tryptophan, is missing, so a read error is likely. It is unclear where the CDR3 begins or ends on the DNA, so no DNA is shown, and the CDR3 is as TCRdb lists it. The chain uses TRBV7-2 and TRBJ2-3; the D segment call TRBD1 is taken from the table without a DNA check. CDR1 is SGHTA, CDR2 FQGNSA, per germline. The CDR3 extends over 12 residues, inclusive of both ends. The CDR3 is CASSARQGAKYL.